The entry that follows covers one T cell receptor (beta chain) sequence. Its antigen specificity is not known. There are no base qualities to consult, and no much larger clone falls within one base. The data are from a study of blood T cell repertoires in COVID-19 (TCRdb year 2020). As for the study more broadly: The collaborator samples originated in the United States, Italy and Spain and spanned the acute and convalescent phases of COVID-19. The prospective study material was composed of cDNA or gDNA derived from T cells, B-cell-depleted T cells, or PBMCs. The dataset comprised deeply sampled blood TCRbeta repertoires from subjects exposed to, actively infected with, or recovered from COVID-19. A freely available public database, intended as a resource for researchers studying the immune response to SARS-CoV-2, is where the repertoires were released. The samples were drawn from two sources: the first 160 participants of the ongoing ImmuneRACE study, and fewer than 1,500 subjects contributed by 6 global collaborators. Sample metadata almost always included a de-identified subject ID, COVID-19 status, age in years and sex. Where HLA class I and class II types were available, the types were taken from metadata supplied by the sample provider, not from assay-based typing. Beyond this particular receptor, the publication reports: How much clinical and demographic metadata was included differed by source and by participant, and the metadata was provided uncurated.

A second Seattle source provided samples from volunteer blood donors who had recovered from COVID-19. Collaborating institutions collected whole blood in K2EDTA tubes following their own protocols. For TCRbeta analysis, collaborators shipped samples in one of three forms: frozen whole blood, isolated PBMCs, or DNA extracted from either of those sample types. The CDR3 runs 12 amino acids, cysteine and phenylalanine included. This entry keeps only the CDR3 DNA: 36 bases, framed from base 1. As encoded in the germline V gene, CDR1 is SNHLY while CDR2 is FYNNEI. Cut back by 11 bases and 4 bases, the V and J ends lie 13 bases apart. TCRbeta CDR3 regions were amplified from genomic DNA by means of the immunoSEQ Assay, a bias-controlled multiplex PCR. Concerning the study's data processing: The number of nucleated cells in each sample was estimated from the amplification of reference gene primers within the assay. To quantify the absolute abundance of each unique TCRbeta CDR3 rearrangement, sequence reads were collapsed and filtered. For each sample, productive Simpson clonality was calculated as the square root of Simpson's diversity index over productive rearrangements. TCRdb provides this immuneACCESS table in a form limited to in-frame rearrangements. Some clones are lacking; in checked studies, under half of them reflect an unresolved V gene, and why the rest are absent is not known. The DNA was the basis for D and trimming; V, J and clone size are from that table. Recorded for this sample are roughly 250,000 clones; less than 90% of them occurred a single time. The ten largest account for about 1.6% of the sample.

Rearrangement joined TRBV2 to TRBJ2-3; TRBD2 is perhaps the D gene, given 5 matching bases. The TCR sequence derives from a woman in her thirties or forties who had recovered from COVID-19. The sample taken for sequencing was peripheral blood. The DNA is TGTGCCGGACGGGAAGTGGCAGATACGCAGTATTTT. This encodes CAGREVADTQYF.